This record covers a single T cell receptor (beta chain). In the source study's methods: Quantification of nucleated cells was approximated via reference gene primer amplification. Data came from immunoSEQ multiplex PCR; TCRdb stores just in-frame clones and leaves some out. That table furnishes V, J and clone size, whereas the DNA furnished D and trimming. The table lists about half a million clones, over 75% of them singletons. The sample originates from a study of blood T cell repertoires in COVID-19. Study details: PBMCs, B-cell-depleted T cells, or T cells were the source of the cDNA or gDNA that made up the material.

With 6 bases removed from V and 1 base from J, the gap between germline ends came to 10 bases. Germline assignment: CDR1 PRHDT and CDR2 FYEKMQ (reference sequence). This CDR3 comprises 14 residues. The rearrangement links TRBV13 to TRBJ2-1; possible D gene TRBD2, 6 bases. Specimen: peripheral blood. This TCR came from a human donor in a cohort sampled during active COVID-19. CDR3 sequence (DNA): TGTGCCAGCAGAAGACTAGGGTCCTACAATGAGCAGTTCTTC. Translating gives CASRRLGSYNEQFF.